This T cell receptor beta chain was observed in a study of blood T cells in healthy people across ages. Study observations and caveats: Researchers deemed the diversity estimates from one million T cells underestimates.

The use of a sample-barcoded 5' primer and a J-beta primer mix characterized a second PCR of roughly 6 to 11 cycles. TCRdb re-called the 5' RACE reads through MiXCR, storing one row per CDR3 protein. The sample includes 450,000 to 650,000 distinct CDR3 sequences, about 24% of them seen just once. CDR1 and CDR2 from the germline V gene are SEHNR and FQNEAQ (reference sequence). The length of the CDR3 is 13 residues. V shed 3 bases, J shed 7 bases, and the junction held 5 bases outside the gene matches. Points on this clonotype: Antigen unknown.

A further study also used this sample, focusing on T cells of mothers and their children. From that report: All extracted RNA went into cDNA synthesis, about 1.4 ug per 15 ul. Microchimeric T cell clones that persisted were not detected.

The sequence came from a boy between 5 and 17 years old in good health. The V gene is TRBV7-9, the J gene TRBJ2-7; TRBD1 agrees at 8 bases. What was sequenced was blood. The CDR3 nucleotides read TGTGCCAGCAGCTTGACAGGGGCGGGGGAGCAGTACTTC. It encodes CASSLTGAGEQYF.